These 29 T cell receptor beta chains were all obtained from the same sample, sequenced in a study of blood T cell repertoires in COVID-19. The table came from immunoSEQ multiplex PCR; TCRdb's copy has only in-frame clones and leaves some out. The data contain hundreds of thousands of clones, roughly 89% of them seen just once; the ten biggest clones take up 8% to 9.5%. Sample: PBMCs or T cells enriched from blood (not recorded which). The receptors originated from a woman aged 18 to 35 who had recovered from COVID-19.

The rearrangement uses TRBV7-2 and TRBJ1-2, with 9 bases that match TRBD1. Unmatched junction bases numbered 9, after V lost 4 bases and J lost 3 bases. The CDR3 consists of 16 residues. The germline CDR1 and CDR2 sequences are SGHTA and FQGNSA. CDR3 region: CASSSPSTGGYYGYTF. The CDR3 DNA reads TGTGCCAGCAGCTCCCCGAGCACAGGGGGCTACTATGGCTACACCTTC.

The gene calls are TRBV19 and TRBJ1-1; maybe TRBD1 (5 bases). The CDR3 runs to 14 residues. The V gene's germline CDR1 is LNHDA and CDR2 SQIVND (reference sequence). Trimming shortened V by 5 bases and J by 4 bases, and 14 bases separated the two germline ends. CDR3 sequence reads: CASSPGFSSTEAFF. Here the CDR3 DNA reads TGTGCCAGTAGTCCAGGGTTTTCGAGCACTGAAGCTTTCTTT.

This clone was counted a single time. This chain joins TRBV21-1 and TRBJ1-4; the table gives TRBD1 as D, unverified against the DNA. TRBV21-1 is a documented pseudogene. The CDR3 contains 15 residues. The CDR3 protein is CASSPSDRGNEKLFF. The CDR3 nucleotides are TGTGCCAGCAGCCCCAGTGACAGGGGGAATGAAAAACTGTTTTTT.

The chain links TRBV30 to TRBJ1-1, with D perhaps TRBD1 (5 bases). Germline CDR1 and CDR2: GTSNPN and SVGIG (reference sequence). The CDR3 spans 12 residues. With 4 bases removed from V and 0 bases from J, the gap between germline ends came to 6 bases. The CDR3 loop reads CAWTRVNTEAFF. CDR3 nucleotide sequence: TGTGCCTGGACCAGGGTGAACACTGAAGCTTTCTTT.

The chain joins TRBV9 to TRBJ2-1, with D tentatively TRBD1 (6 bases). The CDR3 sequence is 16 residues long. With 0 bases removed from V and 6 bases from J, the gap between germline ends came to 16 bases. Germline V lookup: CDR1 SGDLS, CDR2 YYNGEE. This chain's CDR3 is CASSVDTGTWGNEQFF. Here the CDR3 DNA reads TGTGCCAGCAGCGTAGATACAGGGACCTGGGGCAATGAGCAGTTCTTC.

In regard to this clone: The sample carries other DNA sequences with the same CDR3. V is TRBV7-2 and J is TRBJ1-4; D gene ambiguous. Deletions cut 1 base from V and 5 bases from J, with 11 bases between. CDR1 is SGHTA and CDR2 is FQGNSA in the germline V gene. The CDR3 runs 15 residues. The CDR3 protein is CASSLVSGSNEKLFF. CDR3 bases: TGTGCCAGCAGCTTAGTTTCAGGCTCCAATGAAAAACTGTTTTTT.

The rearrangement links TRBV2 to TRBJ1-1; D possibly corresponds to TRBD1 (5 bases). The germline V and J ends were trimmed by 7 bases and 7 bases, with 19 bases remaining between them. CDR1 and CDR2 (germline): SNHLY, FYNNEI. The CDR3 length is 14 residues. CDR3 protein: CASTARELEIEAFF. Here the CDR3 DNA reads TGTGCCAGCACAGCCAGGGAACTGGAGATTGAAGCTTTCTTT.

The count of this clone is one. This sample includes further DNA sequences coding for the same CDR3. The chain combines TRBV5-4 with TRBJ2-5; 11 bases line up with TRBD2. In germline, CDR1 is SGHNT, CDR2 YYREEE (reference sequence). The ends lost 1 base at V and 1 base at J; junction bases unmatched: 3. This CDR3 spans 16 amino acids. CDR3 region: CASSLRLAGGQETQYF. Written as DNA, the CDR3 is TGTGCCAGCAGCTTGCGGCTAGCGGGGGGCCAAGAGACCCAGTACTTC. The entire variable domain, with the rest obtained from reference TRBV5-4 and TRBJ2-5, is as follows: ETGVTQSPTHLIKTRGQQVTLRCSSQSGHNTVSWYQQALGQGPQFIFQYYREEENGRGNFPPRFSGLQFPNYSSELNVNALELDDSALYLCASSLRLAGGQETQYFGPGTRLLVL.

The chain couples TRBV9 to TRBJ1-2, with 7 positions matching TRBD1. Germline lookup yields CDR1 SGDLS and CDR2 YYNGEE. The CDR3 is 15 residues long. V shed 4 bases, J shed 0 bases, and the junction held 6 bases outside the gene matches. CDR3 nucleotides: TGTGCCAGCAGCACCGGACAGGTTGCTAACTATGGCTACACCTTC. This gives the protein CASSTGQVANYGYTF.

This clone came up a few times. The chain carries TRBV5-4 and TRBJ1-6, with D possibly being TRBD1 (5 bases). From germline, CDR1 is SGHNT and CDR2 YYREEE (reference sequence). V was cut by 3 bases and J by 14 bases, with 21 bases left in between. The CDR3 contains 15 residues. CDR3 region: CASSSSHGDSAALHF. The CDR3 region has the DNA TGTGCCAGCAGCTCCTCCCATGGGGACTCGGCGGCCCTCCACTTT.

V gene TRBV5-4 combines with J gene TRBJ1-2; D call uncertain. CDR3 length: 15 residues. Germline loops: CDR1 SGHNT, CDR2 YYREEE (reference sequence). V was pared by 0 bases and J by 0 bases, with 9 bases between. DNA of the CDR3: TGTGCCAGCAGCTTGGTCTACAGCACTAACTATGGCTACACCTTC. This codes for CASSLVYSTNYGYTF. Filled out from reference TRBV5-4 and TRBJ1-2, the complete variable domain reads ETGVTQSPTHLIKTRGQQVTLRCSSQSGHNTVSWYQQALGQGPQFIFQYYREEENGRGNFPPRFSGLQFPNYSSELNVNALELDDSALYLCASSLVYSTNYGYTFGSGTRLTVV.

The table lists this clone with a few counts. The chain joins TRBV4-2 to TRBJ2-3; a weak D match, TRBD1 (7 bases). The germline CDR1 and CDR2 sequences are LGHNA and YNFKEQ. V lost 0 bases and J lost 3, with 19 bases in between. This CDR3 contains 18 residues. The DNA of the CDR3 is TGTGCCAGCAGCCAAGAGGGCGGCCAGGGGGGAGTAACAGATACGCAGTATTTT. Translation gives CASSQEGGQGGVTDTQYF.

This clone was found a few times. The CDR3 DNA reads TGTGCCATCGAACAGGGGGCTGAGGGCTACACCTTC. It encodes CAIEQGAEGYTF. The V call is TRBV10-3, the J call TRBJ1-2, with TRBD1 identical over 9 bases. This CDR3 comprises 12 residues. V lost 8 bases, J lost 8 bases, and 6 bases stayed unmatched. In germline, CDR1 is ENHRY, CDR2 SYGVKD.

This chain joins TRBV4-1 and TRBJ1-1; D remains ambiguous. Germline V gene lookup returns CDR1 MGHRA and CDR2 YSYEKL. V lost 4 bases, J lost 1 base, and 10 bases lay in between. The CDR3 is 14 residues long. Here the CDR3 reads CASSPVGRNTEAFF. The CDR3 bases are TGCGCCAGCAGCCCTGTGGGGAGGAACACTGAAGCTTTCTTT.

J is TRBJ1-1 and V is TRBV28; possibly TRBD1 for D (5 bases). The CDR3 length is 12 residues. Germline V gene sequence: CDR1 MDHEN, CDR2 SYDVKM. Trimming left V 6 bases short and J 7 bases short, with 12 bases between. The CDR3 region has the DNA TGTGCCAGCAGATCCTACGACAGTGAAGCTTTCTTT. This translates into CASRSYDSEAFF.

The chain carries TRBV10-3 and TRBJ1-1, with TRBD1 as a possible D gene (5 bases). Germline CDR1 is ENHRY and CDR2 is SYGVKD. The CDR3 has 12 amino acids. V gave up 4 bases and J gave up 5 bases, with 8 bases separating them. CDR3 protein: CAISVKGTEAFF. CDR3 sequence (DNA): TGTGCCATCAGTGTCAAGGGGACTGAAGCTTTCTTT.

The chain employs TRBV5-5 and TRBJ2-3; 10 nucleotides line up with TRBD1. CDR1 SGHKS and CDR2 YYEKEE come from the germline V gene (reference sequence). Trimming removed 4 bases from V and 0 bases from J; junction bases left unmatched: 2. The CDR3 has 15 amino acids. CDR3 DNA sequence: TGTGCCAGCAGCCGGGGACAGGGGAGCACAGATACGCAGTATTTT. This encodes CASSRGQGSTDTQYF.

V gene TRBV6-2 or TRBV6-3 combines with J gene TRBJ2-7; 9 bases are a match to TRBD1. The junction had 4 bases not matched to a gene; V was cut back by 5 bases and J by 5 bases. Germline-derived CDR1 and CDR2 are MNHEY and SVGEGT. The CDR3 contains 13 residues. CDR3 protein: CASSNTGGDEQYF. The CDR3 coding sequence is TGTGCCAGCAGTAATACAGGGGGCGACGAGCAGTACTTC.

The chain combines TRBV27 with TRBJ1-4; 7 bases line up with TRBD1. Germline lookup yields CDR1 MNHEY and CDR2 SMNVEV (reference sequence). V lost 8 bases and J lost 6; bases outside the gene matches: 3. The CDR3 has 12 residues. CDR3 amino acids: CASGQGDEKLFF. The DNA of the CDR3 is TGTGCCAGCGGTCAGGGGGATGAAAAACTGTTTTTT. Full variable domain (remainder filled in from reference TRBV27 and TRBJ1-4): EAQVTQNPRYLITVTGKKLTVTCSQNMNHEYMSWYRQDPGLGLRQIYYSMNVEVTDKGDVPEGYKVSRKEKRNFPLILESPSPNQTSLYFCASGQGDEKLFFGSGTQLSVL.

In regard to this clone: Other DNA sequences within the sample encode an identical CDR3. The chain has TRBV7-2 and TRBJ1-5; D gene ambiguous. Looked up from germline, CDR1 is SGHTA and CDR2 is FQGNSA. Deletions cut 5 bases from V and 2 bases from J, with 10 bases between. CDR3 length: 14 residues. In DNA, the CDR3 is TGTGCCAGCAGCCTCGGCGGGGGCAATCAGCCCCAGCATTTT. This encodes CASSLGGGNQPQHF.

The gene calls are TRBV19 and TRBJ2-1; TRBD2 might be the D (6 bases). Per the germline V gene, CDR1 is LNHDA and CDR2 is SQIVND (reference sequence). V lost 3 bases and J lost 2, with 11 bases in between. CDR3 length: 15 amino acids. CDR3 in amino acids: CASSMVGGTYNEQFF. In DNA, the CDR3 is TGTGCCAGTAGTATGGTGGGGGGTACCTACAATGAGCAGTTCTTC.

For the CDR3, the DNA is TGTGCCAGTTTGCGGCAGGGGACCTACGAGCAGTACTTC. Its translation: CASLRQGTYEQYF. The rearrangement links TRBV28 to TRBJ2-7; tentatively, D is TRBD1 (6 bases). The CDR3 runs 13 residues. V was pared by 9 bases and J by 2 bases, with 14 bases between. Germline V gene sequence: CDR1 MDHEN, CDR2 SYDVKM.

The J gene is TRBJ2-2, the V gene TRBV5-4, with TRBD2 matching over 10 bases. V lost 4 bases to trimming and J lost 0 bases; unmatched junction nucleotides: 12. The CDR3 has 19 amino acids. The germline V gene has CDR1 SGHNT and CDR2 YYREEE (reference sequence). CDR3 nucleotide sequence: TGTGCCAGCAGCCCGGAGGCTAGCGGGGGCCGAACGAACACCGGGGAGCTGTTTTTT. Protein sequence: CASSPEASGGRTNTGELFF. The variable domain in full, with the rest retrieved from reference TRBV5-4 and TRBJ2-2, is ETGVTQSPTHLIKTRGQQVTLRCSSQSGHNTVSWYQQALGQGPQFIFQYYREEENGRGNFPPRFSGLQFPNYSSELNVNALELDDSALYLCASSPEASGGRTNTGELFFGEGSRLTVL.

The chain has TRBV19 and TRBJ2-7; maybe TRBD1 (6 bases). V was trimmed by 5 bases and J by 9 bases, leaving 23 bases between them. The germline V gene has CDR1 LNHDA and CDR2 SQIVND (reference sequence). This CDR3 has 15 residues. CDR3 nucleotides: TGTGCCAGTAGTCCGATGGACAGCGGTTTGTCCGCGCAGTACTTC. It is translated as CASSPMDSGLSAQYF.

The rearrangement links TRBV5-1 to TRBJ2-1, with TRBD2 matching 11 bases. V gave up 4 bases and J gave up 6 bases; unmatched junction bases: 9. The CDR3 length is 16 residues. Per the germline V gene, CDR1 is SGHRS and CDR2 is YFSETQ. As DNA, the CDR3 is TGCGCCAGCAGCCCAAGTACTAGCGGGAGACTCAATGAGCAGTTCTTC. This sequence encodes CASSPSTSGRLNEQFF.

The V and J genes are TRBV15 and TRBJ1-2; 7 bases fit TRBD1. CDR1 LNHNV and CDR2 YYDKDF come from the germline V gene (reference sequence). The CDR3 runs to 12 residues. Trimming removed 11 bases from V and 4 bases from J; junction bases left unmatched: 7. This chain's CDR3 is CAVGGSFYGYTF. The CDR3 coding sequence is TGTGCCGTAGGGGGCAGCTTCTATGGCTACACCTTC.

The chain couples TRBV7-8 to TRBJ2-7; D is possibly TRBD1 (5 bases). CDR3 length: 17 residues. The V gene's germline CDR1 is SGHVS and CDR2 FQNEAQ. Trimming shortened V by 2 bases and J by 6 bases, and 23 bases separated the two germline ends. DNA for the CDR3: TGTGCCAGCAGCTTATATCTCCTTTTGGTAAGGGGAAGCGAGCAGTACTTC. Protein product: CASSLYLLLVRGSEQYF.

The V and J genes are TRBV10-3 and TRBJ1-2, with a weak D call TRBD1 (6 bases). Germline V CDR1 and CDR2: ENHRY, SYGVKD. V lost 3 bases and J 0 bases, leaving 20 bases between the germline ends. This CDR3 is 18 amino acids long. CDR3 in amino acids: CAISETLGQGPANYGYTF. The CDR3 bases are TGTGCCATCAGTGAAACCCTTGGTCAGGGGCCTGCTAACTATGGCTACACCTTC.

This chain uses TRBV2 with TRBJ1-6; 9 bases line up with TRBD1. This CDR3 spans 15 amino acids. Losses at the gene ends were 7 bases for V and 9 bases for J; bases not matched to a gene: 10. Germline assignment: CDR1 SNHLY and CDR2 FYNNEI. The CDR3 coding sequence is TGTGCCAGCACCCCATGGGACAGGGATGGTTCACCCCTCCACTTT. It specifies CASTPWDRDGSPLHF.